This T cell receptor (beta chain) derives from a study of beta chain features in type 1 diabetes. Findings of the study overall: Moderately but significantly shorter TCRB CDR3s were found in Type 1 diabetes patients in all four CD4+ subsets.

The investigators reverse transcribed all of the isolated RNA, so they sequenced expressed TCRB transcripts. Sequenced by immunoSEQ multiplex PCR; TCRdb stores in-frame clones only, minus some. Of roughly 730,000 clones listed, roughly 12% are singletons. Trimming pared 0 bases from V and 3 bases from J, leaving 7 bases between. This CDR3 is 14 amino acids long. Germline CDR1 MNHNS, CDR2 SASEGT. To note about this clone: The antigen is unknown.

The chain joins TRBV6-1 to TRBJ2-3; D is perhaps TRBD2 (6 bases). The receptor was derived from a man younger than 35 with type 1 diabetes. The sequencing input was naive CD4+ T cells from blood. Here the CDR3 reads CASSEAGGTDTQYF. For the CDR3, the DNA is TGTGCCAGCAGTGAAGCGGGGGGAACAGATACGCAGTATTTT.